Sequencing of this TCR beta chain was carried out in a study of control samples from healthy donors and cancer patients. Clones were sequenced by immunoSEQ multiplex PCR, and TCRdb holds only the in-frame ones, with some missing. The profile shows about 98,000 clones, roughly three quarters of them singletons. The CDR3 loop spans 16 amino acids. CDR1 is MNHEY, CDR2 SMNVEV, per germline (reference sequence). V shed 6 bases and J shed 4 bases, with 19 bases lying between them. Sequencing used blood. The clonotype originates from a woman aged 25 to 39 in good health. The gene calls are TRBV27 and TRBJ2-1; TRBD1 or TRBD2 may be the D gene (5 bases each). Here the CDR3 DNA reads TGTGCCAGCAGCCCCCTCCGGGGCGGTGGGTACAATGAGCAGTTCTTC. It specifies CASSPLRGGGYNEQFF.